Each of the 7 T cell receptor beta chains below was sequenced from the same sample in a study of cytomegalovirus exposure and HLA in healthy donors. Profiling relied on immunoSEQ multiplex PCR, and the TCRdb table lists in-frame clones only, not all of them. The data contain around 300,000 clones, 80% to 90% of them singletons. The sequencing sample was made of PBMCs. The receptors shown here come from a woman aged 18 to 35 in good health and CMV-seronegative.

This chain links TRBV11-2 with TRBJ1-6; 8 nucleotides line up with TRBD1. From germline, CDR1 is SGHAT and CDR2 FQNNGV. The CDR3 runs 15 residues. V was clipped by 1 base and J by 11 bases; unmatched bases: 7. CDR3 DNA: TGTGCCAGCAGCTTAGTTCGGACAGGGACCCCACCCCTCCACTTT. Protein product: CASSLVRTGTPPLHF.

The chain combines TRBV28 with TRBJ2-7; the D gene is possibly TRBD1 (8 bases). The CDR3 loop spans 14 amino acids. V lost 5 bases and J lost 6, with 17 bases in between. Germline CDR1 reads MDHEN; CDR2 reads SYDVKM. CDR3 bases: TGTGCCAGCAGTATCACAGGGGGGGAAGGCGAGCAGTACTTC. Translation gives CASSITGGEGEQYF.

This clone appeared a single time. The chain carries TRBV30 and TRBJ1-4, with a possible D match to TRBD1 (6 bases). The V end lost 4 bases, the J end lost 0 bases, and 15 bases lay between the germline ends. Germline CDR1 GTSNPN, CDR2 SVGIG (reference sequence). This CDR3 is built from 16 residues. CDR3 sequence: CAWTRDKFATNEKLFF. CDR3 sequence (DNA): TGTGCCTGGACCAGGGACAAGTTTGCAACTAATGAAAAACTGTTTTTT.

This chain's CDR3 is CASSIATNYGYTF. CDR3 nucleotide sequence: TGTGCCAGTAGTATAGCTACTAACTATGGCTACACCTTC. The chain employs TRBV19 and TRBJ1-2, with unresolved D. CDR1 and CDR2 (germline): LNHDA, SQIVND (reference sequence). Trimming took off 1 base at V and 0 bases at J, with 3 bases between the two ends. This CDR3 is 13 amino acids long.

The genes are TRBV7-2 and TRBJ1-4; D not resolved. The CDR3 is 13 residues long. The germline V gene encodes CDR1 SGHTA and CDR2 FQGNSA. Trimming left V 8 bases short and J 8 bases short, with 15 bases between. CDR3 bases: TGTGCCAGCGGGTCAGGTGGTGGGGAAAAACTGTTTTTT. Protein: CASGSGGGEKLFF.

This sequence joins TRBV18 and TRBJ1-5, with a tentative D call TRBD1 (5 bases). CDR3 length: 15 residues. V was clipped by 8 bases and J by 2 bases, with 16 bases between them. Germline V gene lookup returns CDR1 KGHSH and CDR2 LQKENI. The CDR3 sequence: CASDPQGGGNQPQHF. In DNA, the CDR3 is TGTGCCAGCGACCCCCAGGGCGGCGGCAATCAGCCCCAGCATTTT.

The rearrangement links TRBV11-2 to TRBJ2-5, with D maybe TRBD1 (5 bases). The CDR3 contains 14 residues. With 1 base removed from V and 3 bases from J, the gap between germline ends came to 9 bases. Germline V gene sequence: CDR1 SGHAT, CDR2 FQNNGV. CDR3 sequence reads: CASSLVGVEETQYF. Here the CDR3 DNA reads TGTGCCAGCAGCTTAGTAGGGGTGGAAGAGACCCAGTACTTC. The full variable domain, its missing parts supplied by reference TRBV11-2 and TRBJ2-5, is EAGVAQSPRYKIIEKRQSVAFWCNPISGHATLYWYQQILGQGPKLLIQFQNNGVVDDSQLPKDRFSAERLKGVDSTLKIQPAKLEDSAVYLCASSLVGVEETQYFGPGTRLLVL.